This T cell receptor (beta chain) stems from a study of blood T cell repertoires in COVID-19 (dated by TCRdb to the early 2020s). A note on the overall study: Samples covering the acute and convalescent phases of COVID-19 were provided by collaborators in the United States, Italy and Spain. The material from the prospective study consisted of cDNA or gDNA derived from T cells, B-cell-depleted T cells, or PBMCs. The dataset comprised deeply sampled blood TCRbeta repertoires from subjects exposed to, actively infected with, or recovered from COVID-19. A freely available public database, intended as a resource for researchers studying the immune response to SARS-CoV-2, is where the repertoires were released. Samples came from the ongoing ImmuneRACE study (first 160 participants) plus 1,254 subjects from 6 global collaborators. Sample metadata almost always included a de-identified subject ID, COVID-19 status, age in years and sex. HLA class I and class II types, where available, came from metadata supplied by the sample provider rather than from assay-based typing. Overall study outcomes, separate from this receptor: How much clinical and demographic metadata was included differed by source and by participant, and the metadata was provided uncurated.

The immunoSEQ Assay, a bias-controlled multiplex PCR, was used to amplify TCRbeta CDR3 regions from genomic DNA. Per the source publication's procedure: Within the assay, amplification of reference gene primers was used to estimate how many nucleated cells each sample contained. To quantify the absolute abundance of each unique TCRbeta CDR3 rearrangement, sequence reads were collapsed and filtered. Productive Simpson clonality was computed per sample as the square root of Simpson's diversity index over productive rearrangements. TCRdb limited this immuneACCESS table to in-frame rearrangements with V and J called. A share of clones is missing; checked studies link under half to unresolved V genes, and the rest is unexplained. V, J and clone size are taken as reported in that table, and D and trimming were inferred from the DNA itself. The sample table records approximately 470,000 clones; roughly 88% of these occur just once. The ten top clones hold roughly 3.1% of the sample.

Each collaborating institution followed its own protocols to collect whole blood in K2EDTA tubes. Collaborator samples were shipped for TCRbeta analysis as frozen whole blood, isolated PBMCs, or DNA extracted from either sample type. For this clone: The clone's antigen remains unknown. There are no base qualities to consult, and no much larger clone falls within one base.

V is cut back by 6 bases and J by 0 bases, with 5 bases in the junction unmatched. Reading the germline V gene gives CDR1 MNHEY and CDR2 SVGAGI. The CDR3 sequence holds 15 residues, the cysteine and phenylalanine included. The sequence is cut down to CDR3 DNA, 45 bases in frame from base 1. Sequenced material: peripheral blood. The rearranged chain carries TRBV6-5 and TRBJ1-5; 7 of the junction bases match TRBD1. The sequence derives from a human donor in a cohort sampled during active COVID-19. The sequence in DNA is TGTGCCAGCAGAACGACAGGGTATAGCAATCAGCCCCAGCATTTT. This sequence encodes CASRTTGYSNQPQHF.